The 23 T cell receptor beta chains below all came from one sample that was sequenced in a study of vaccination effects on CD4 cells after COVID-19. Their specific antigens are unknown. The method was immunoSEQ multiplex PCR; TCRdb's version includes in-frame clones alone and lacks a portion of them. Altogether just under 75,000 clones are present, 65% to 80% being singletons, with the ten largest covering about 2%. Once cultured for approximately ten days, the cells underwent separation to obtain CD4+ T cells. Participants each got two BNT162b2 or mRNA-1273 vaccine doses. The sequencing used CD4+ T cells from PBMCs cultured without peptide, collected after COVID-19 vaccination. The receptor set was obtained from a human donor who received a COVID-19 vaccine.

This clone has only one observation. The genes are TRBV6-5 and TRBJ1-5; D is unclear. The V end lost 7 bases, the J end lost 1 base, and 8 bases lay between the germline ends. The CDR3 contains 13 residues. Germline values: CDR1 MNHEY, CDR2 SVGAGI. CDR3 protein: CASNLDSNQPQHF. The CDR3 region has the DNA TGTGCCAGCAACTTAGACAGCAATCAGCCCCAGCATTTT.

This clone has more than one count but fewer than ten. The V and J genes are TRBV19 and TRBJ1-2; the match to TRBD1 covers 8 bases. V shed 5 bases and J 2 bases; nucleotides not matched to a gene: 7. The CDR3 runs to 15 residues. Germline assignment: CDR1 LNHDA and CDR2 SQIVND (reference sequence). The CDR3 protein is CASSVDRGTNYGYTF. CDR3 nucleotides: TGTGCCAGTAGTGTCGACAGGGGCACCAACTATGGCTACACCTTC.

The chain has TRBV14 and TRBJ1-3, with a tentative D call TRBD1 (5 bases). This CDR3 is 15 amino acids long. CDR1 is SGHDN, CDR2 FVKESK, per germline. Trimming shortened V by 2 bases and J by 5 bases, and 13 bases separated the two germline ends. The CDR3 spells CASSQRDSMRNTIYF. The CDR3, as DNA: TGTGCCAGCAGCCAAAGAGACAGTATGAGAAACACCATATATTTT.

This clone was seen more than once but under ten times. V is TRBV6-4 and J is TRBJ1-2, with TRBD1 identical over 10 bases. The germline CDR1 and CDR2 sequences are MRHNA and SNTAGT. The CDR3 length is 15 residues. J gave up 6 bases and V 5 bases, and 9 bases lay outside the gene matches. The CDR3 sequence: CASSLAPGQGNGYTF. CDR3 nucleotides: TGTGCCAGCAGTCTTGCACCGGGACAGGGGAATGGCTACACCTTC.

V gene TRBV18 combines with J gene TRBJ1-5; the D gene is possibly TRBD1 (6 bases). The germline gives CDR1 KGHSH, CDR2 LQKENI. This CDR3 is 14 amino acids long. The V end lost 1 base, the J end lost 3 bases, and 7 bases lay between the germline ends. CDR3 sequence: CASSPQGDNQPQHF. DNA for the CDR3: TGTGCCAGCTCACCACAGGGGGACAATCAGCCCCAGCATTTT.

This clone was detected only once. V usage is TRBV28 and J usage is TRBJ1-2; TRBD1 is a possible D gene (6 bases). The V gene's germline CDR1 is MDHEN and CDR2 SYDVKM. V was cut by 7 bases and J by 3 bases, with 15 bases left in between. The CDR3 spans 14 residues. In DNA form, the CDR3 reads TGTGCCAGCATGGGGGCAGGTCGTTACTATGGCTACACCTTC. It specifies CASMGAGRYYGYTF.

This chain links TRBV5-1 with TRBJ1-4; 7 bases line up with TRBD1. The CDR3 has 15 residues. V lost 4 bases and J lost 8; bases outside the gene matches: 11. From germline, CDR1 is SGHRS and CDR2 YFSETQ. As DNA, the CDR3 is TGCGCCAGCAGCGATCACCGGGACAGTGGCGAAAAACTGTTTTTT. It translates to CASSDHRDSGEKLFF.

The rearrangement joins TRBV2 to TRBJ1-1; D uncertain. V was pared by 5 bases and J by 0 bases, with 13 bases between. The CDR3 sequence is 15 residues long. The germline gives CDR1 SNHLY, CDR2 FYNNEI. The CDR3 DNA follows: TGTGCCAGCAGTCCCGCCTTGATGTTGAACACTGAAGCTTTCTTT. The encoded protein is CASSPALMLNTEAFF.

The chain is built from TRBV7-3 and TRBJ2-2; a weak D match, TRBD1 (6 bases). The V end lost 4 bases, the J end lost 5 bases, and 14 bases lay between the germline ends. This CDR3 comprises 15 residues. Germline values: CDR1 SGHTA, CDR2 FQGTGA. The DNA of the CDR3 is TGTGCCAGCAGCTCTCAGGGACACCCAACCGGGGAGCTGTTTTTT. It is translated as CASSSQGHPTGELFF. Complete variable domain (other parts from reference TRBV7-3 and TRBJ2-2): GAGVSQTPSNKVTEKGKYVELRCDPISGHTALYWYRQSLGQGPEFLIYFQGTGAADDSGLPNDRFFAVRPEGSVSTLKIQRTERGDSAVYLCASSSQGHPTGELFFGEGSRLTVL.

This clone was counted between two and nine times. V usage is TRBV10-1 and J usage is TRBJ1-1; a possible D gene is TRBD1 (6 bases). V dropped 3 bases and J dropped 1 base, with 21 bases sitting between them. Germline V CDR1 and CDR2: WNHNN, SYGVQD (reference sequence). This CDR3 contains 18 residues. The CDR3 loop is CASSDWGQGRGPNTEAFF. The CDR3 region has the DNA TGCGCCAGCAGTGATTGGGGCCAGGGGAGAGGTCCGAACACTGAAGCTTTCTTT.

This clone was detected a few times. The CDR3 sequence: CASGLTGGSGELFF. The CDR3 region has the DNA TGTGCTAGTGGTTTGACCGGGGGGTCCGGGGAGCTGTTTTTT. This sequence joins TRBV12-5 and TRBJ2-2; 7 positions agree with TRBD2. The V gene's germline CDR1 is LGHNT and CDR2 FRNRAP. The V segment lost 2 bases and the J segment 6 bases; nucleotides outside the gene matches: 3. CDR3 size: 14 residues.

The rearrangement uses TRBV5-8 and TRBJ2-1; 8 positions match TRBD2. V shed 2 bases, J shed 5 bases, and the junction held 0 bases outside the gene matches. Germline CDR1 and CDR2: SGHTS and YDEGEE. The CDR3 contains 13 residues. The CDR3 reads CASSFGRDNEQFF. For the CDR3, the DNA is TGTGCCAGCAGCTTCGGGAGGGACAATGAGCAGTTCTTC.

This clone has more than one count but fewer than ten. The chain is built from TRBV10-2 and TRBJ2-2; D is possibly TRBD1 or TRBD2 (6 bases each). Germline V gene lookup returns CDR1 WSHSY and CDR2 SAAADI. CDR3 length: 15 amino acids. V was cut by 2 bases and J by 5 bases, with 12 bases left in between. Here the CDR3 DNA reads TGCGCCAGCAGTGAGACGGGGGCGGGGACCGGGGAGCTGTTTTTT. Its protein is CASSETGAGTGELFF.

The rearrangement uses TRBV4-2 and TRBJ1-1, with D unresolved. The V and J ends lost 1 base and 0 bases respectively, with 12 bases between them. CDR3 length: 16 amino acids. Germline CDR1 LGHNA, CDR2 YNFKEQ. CDR3: CASSQGSDGMNTEAFF. Here the CDR3 DNA reads TGTGCCAGCAGCCAAGGGTCGGACGGAATGAACACTGAAGCTTTCTTT.

The chain links TRBV6-5 to TRBJ1-2; TRBD1 might be the D (6 bases). The V gene's germline CDR1 is MNHEY and CDR2 SVGAGI. The V end was cut by 2 bases, the J end by 3 bases, with 13 bases between. The CDR3 consists of 15 residues. The CDR3 is CASSYQTGVHYGYTF. CDR3 bases: TGTGCCAGCAGTTACCAGACAGGAGTACACTATGGCTACACCTTC.

V usage is TRBV7-2 and J usage is TRBJ2-4; tentatively, D is TRBD1 (6 bases). Trimming removed 5 bases from V and 1 base from J, with 15 bases in between. CDR1 SGHTA and CDR2 FQGNSA come from the germline V gene. The CDR3 loop spans 16 amino acids. The CDR3 reads CASSREGGMAKNIQYF. CDR3 coding DNA: TGTGCCAGCAGCCGCGAAGGGGGAATGGCCAAAAACATTCAGTACTTC.

The chain combines TRBV18 with TRBJ2-7, with 8 bases lining up with TRBD1. This CDR3 spans 14 amino acids. After removal of 3 bases from V and 2 bases from J, the junction contained 3 bases not matched to a gene. CDR1 is KGHSH and CDR2 is LQKENI in the germline V gene. CDR3: CASSPRQGTYEQYV. As DNA, the CDR3 is TGTGCCAGCTCACCGCGACAGGGGACCTACGAGCAGTACGTC.

The rearrangement links TRBV27 to TRBJ2-1; 10 nucleotides line up with TRBD2. The V gene end was trimmed by 3 bases and the J gene end by 5 bases; junction bases not matched to a gene: 4. The CDR3 is made up of 15 amino acids. Per the germline V gene, CDR1 is MNHEY and CDR2 is SMNVEV (reference sequence). CDR3: CASSFIAGGDNEQFF. The CDR3 region has the DNA TGTGCCAGCAGTTTTATAGCGGGGGGTGACAATGAGCAGTTCTTC.

The chain recombines TRBV7-2 with TRBJ2-3; 11 bases are a match to TRBD2. The V segment lost 5 bases and the J segment 7 bases; nucleotides outside the gene matches: 8. Germline V gene sequence: CDR1 SGHTA, CDR2 FQGNSA. The CDR3 length is 15 residues. In DNA form, the CDR3 reads TGTGCCAGCAGCATTAGCGGGGGGGGACTGAATACGCAGTATTTT. It translates to CASSISGGGLNTQYF.

This clone was counted once. The chain employs TRBV7-3 and TRBJ2-1; a weak D match, TRBD1 (6 bases). Deletions cut 4 bases from V and 5 bases from J, with 12 bases between. Looked up from germline, CDR1 is SGHTA and CDR2 is FQGTGA. This CDR3 is 14 amino acids long. CDR3 protein: CASSSDSVNNEQFF. Written as DNA, the CDR3 is TGTGCCAGCAGCTCGGACAGCGTCAACAATGAGCAGTTCTTC. The full variable domain, in which reference TRBV7-3 and TRBJ2-1 provide the parts outside the CDR3, is GAGVSQTPSNKVTEKGKYVELRCDPISGHTALYWYRQSLGQGPEFLIYFQGTGAADDSGLPNDRFFAVRPEGSVSTLKIQRTERGDSAVYLCASSSDSVNNEQFFGPGTRLTVL.

The chain has TRBV4-1 and TRBJ2-5; TRBD1 might be the D (5 bases). The V and J ends lost 1 base and 3 bases respectively, with 12 bases between them. Germline CDR1 and CDR2: MGHRA and YSYEKL. CDR3 length: 15 residues. CDR3 region: CASSQAAQGKETQYF. DNA of the CDR3: TGCGCCAGCAGCCAAGCGGCGCAGGGAAAAGAGACCCAGTACTTC.

This clone is a singleton in its sample. The chain uses TRBV6-5 and TRBJ1-4; perhaps TRBD1 as D (6 bases). V was shortened by 6 bases and J by 3 bases, with 11 bases between the two germline ends. The CDR3 consists of 14 residues. Per the germline V gene, CDR1 is MNHEY and CDR2 is SVGAGI. For the CDR3, the DNA is TGTGCCAGCAGGAGGACAGTATCTAATGAAAAACTGTTTTTT. Its translation is CASRRTVSNEKLFF.

The CDR3 DNA reads TGTGCCACCAGTGAACCAACCCGCCCGGGCTACACCTTC. It is translated as CATSEPTRPGYTF. The genes are TRBV24-1 and TRBJ1-2; no clear D. The length of the CDR3 is 13 residues. Germline V gene lookup returns CDR1 KGHDR and CDR2 SFDVKD. V was pared by 4 bases and J by 8 bases, with 13 bases between.